What follows describes a single T cell receptor (beta chain). The antigen it binds to is not known. There are no base qualities to consult, and no much larger clone falls within one base. The sample comes from a study of blood T cell repertoires in COVID-19 (dated by TCRdb to about 2020). General notes on the study: Collaborator samples came from the United States, Italy and Spain and covered acute and convalescent phases of COVID-19. HLA class I and class II types, where available, came from metadata supplied by the sample provider rather than from assay-based typing. The material from the prospective study consisted of cDNA or gDNA derived from T cells, B-cell-depleted T cells, or PBMCs. A de-identified subject ID, COVID-19 status, age in years and sex were almost always included in the sample metadata. The samples were drawn from the first 160 participants of the ongoing ImmuneRACE study and from roughly 1,300 subjects provided by 6 global collaborators. The repertoires were made available in a free public database intended to serve as a resource for research on the immune response to SARS-CoV-2. Subjects who had been exposed to COVID-19, were actively infected with it, or had recovered from it provided the deeply sampled blood TCRbeta repertoires that made up the dataset. The investigation overall reported the following: Clinical and demographic metadata were provided uncurated, with the amount varying by source and participant.

In Seattle, one collaborating source enrolled patients while the infection was active and tracked those patients longitudinally over the course of disease. Whole blood was collected in K2EDTA tubes by collaborating institutions according to the institutions' own protocols. For TCRbeta analysis, collaborator samples were shipped as frozen whole blood, as isolated PBMCs, or as DNA extracted from either sample type. The CDR3 starts with the cysteine, ends with the phenylalanine, and has 12 residues. Of the read, only the CDR3 DNA is kept; its 36 bases are in frame from base 1. V is pared back by 4 bases and J by 2 bases, with 3 bases lying between the germline termini. Based on the germline V gene (reference sequence), the CDR1 and CDR2 sequences are SGHNT and YYREEE. TCRbeta CDR3 regions were amplified from genomic DNA using the immunoSEQ Assay, a bias-controlled multiplex PCR. In the original analysis: The number of nucleated cells in each sample was estimated from the amplification of reference gene primers within the assay. Sequence reads were collapsed and filtered to measure the absolute abundance of every unique TCRbeta CDR3 rearrangement. For each sample, productive Simpson clonality was calculated as the square root of Simpson's diversity index over productive rearrangements. Entries here come from immuneACCESS through TCRdb and include only in-frame sequences with V and J called. Some clones fail to appear in such tables; in the studies checked, an unresolved V gene covers under half of the shortfall, and the cause of the remainder is unknown. From that table come the V and J calls and clone size; the DNA was used to work out D and trimming. This sample comprises fewer than 200,000 clones, 70% to 90% of them detected only once. The ten largest account for approximately 2.6% of the sample.

The chain is assembled from TRBV5-4 and TRBJ2-2; the D gene identity is not certain. Source material: peripheral blood. The receptor's source is a woman older than 75 with COVID-19, enrolled during active disease. At the DNA level, the sequence is TGTGCCAGCAGCCAAAACACCGGGGAGCTGTTTTTT. Its protein reads: CASSQNTGELFF.